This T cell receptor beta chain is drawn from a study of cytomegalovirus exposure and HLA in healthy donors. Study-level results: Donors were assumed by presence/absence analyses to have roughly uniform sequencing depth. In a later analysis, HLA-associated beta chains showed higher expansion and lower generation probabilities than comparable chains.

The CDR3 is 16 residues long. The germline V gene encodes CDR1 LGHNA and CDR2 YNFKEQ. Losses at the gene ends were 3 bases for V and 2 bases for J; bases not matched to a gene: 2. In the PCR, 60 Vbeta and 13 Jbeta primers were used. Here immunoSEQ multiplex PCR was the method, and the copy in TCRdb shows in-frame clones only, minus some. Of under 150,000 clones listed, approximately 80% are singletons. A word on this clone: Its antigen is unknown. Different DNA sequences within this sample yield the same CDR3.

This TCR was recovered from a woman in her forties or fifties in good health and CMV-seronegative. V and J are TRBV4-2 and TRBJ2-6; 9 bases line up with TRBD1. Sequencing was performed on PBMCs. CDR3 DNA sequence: TGTGCCAGCAGCCAGGACAGGGGTACTGGGGCCAACGTCCTGACTTTC. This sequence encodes CASSQDRGTGANVLTF.